Listed here is a single TCR beta chain. Its antigen is unknown. The data stem from a study of vaccination and CD4 T cells after COVID-19. Treatment denoted: 10-day PBMC culture with coronavirus spike peptide pools or control peptides (ViraFEST assay). First, ViraFEST expanded antigen-specific T cells with peptide pools, and next it sequenced the TCRs. Peptide pools at 10 ug/ml and IL-2 at 8.5 to 10 IU/ml were added to cultures of roughly 2.2 million PBMCs per well. Notes on the study in general: Convalescent patients displayed spike mono-reactivity in 304 of 307 vaccine-specific clones.

V lost 3 bases and J lost 3, with 12 bases in between. This CDR3 region has 15 residues. Germline V CDR1 and CDR2: SEHNR, FQNEAQ (reference sequence). Cultured CD4+ T-cell DNA underwent Oncomine TCR Beta short-read sequencing. Via MiXCR, TCRdb re-called the PCR reads, giving one row per CDR3 protein. The table includes roughly 10,000 distinct CDR3 sequences, roughly half detected once. V gene TRBV7-9 combines with J gene TRBJ1-5, with D possibly matching TRBD1 (5 bases). Sequenced input: CD4+ T cells from blood, cultured in vitro. The TCR comes from a human donor who had recovered from COVID-19. Written as DNA, the CDR3 is TGTGCCAGCAGCTTGTTGTGGGGGAACAATCAGCCCCAGCATTTT. Translating it yields CASSLLWGNNQPQHF.